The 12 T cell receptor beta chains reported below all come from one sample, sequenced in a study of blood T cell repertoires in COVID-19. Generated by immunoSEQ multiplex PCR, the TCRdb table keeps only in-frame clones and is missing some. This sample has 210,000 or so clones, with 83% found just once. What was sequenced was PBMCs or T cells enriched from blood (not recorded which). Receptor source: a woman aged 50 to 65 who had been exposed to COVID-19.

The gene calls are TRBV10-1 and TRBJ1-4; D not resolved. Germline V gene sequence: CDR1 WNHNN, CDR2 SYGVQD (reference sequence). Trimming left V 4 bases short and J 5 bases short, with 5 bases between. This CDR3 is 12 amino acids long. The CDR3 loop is CASSVRNEKLFF. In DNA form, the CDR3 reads TGCGCCAGCAGTGTCAGGAATGAAAAACTGTTTTTT.

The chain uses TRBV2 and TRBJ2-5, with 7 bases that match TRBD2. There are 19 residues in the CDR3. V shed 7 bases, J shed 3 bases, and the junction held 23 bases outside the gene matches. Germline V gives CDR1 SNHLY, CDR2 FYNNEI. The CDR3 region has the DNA TGTGCCAGCACCCCTCTGAAAGCGGGGTCTCTCATGGGTAAAGAGACCCAGTACTTC. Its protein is CASTPLKAGSLMGKETQYF.

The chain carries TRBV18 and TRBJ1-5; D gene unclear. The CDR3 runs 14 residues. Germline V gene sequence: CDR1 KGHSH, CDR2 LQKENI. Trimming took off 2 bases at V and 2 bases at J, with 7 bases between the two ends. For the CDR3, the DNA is TGTGCCAGCTCACCAGAAAGAGGCAATCAGCCCCAGCATTTT. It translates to CASSPERGNQPQHF.

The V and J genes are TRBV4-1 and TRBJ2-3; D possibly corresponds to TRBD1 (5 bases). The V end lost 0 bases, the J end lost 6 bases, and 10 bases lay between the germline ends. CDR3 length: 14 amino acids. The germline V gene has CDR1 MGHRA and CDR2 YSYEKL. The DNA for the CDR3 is TGCGCCAGCAGCCAAGATGGGGCCGGTGATACGCAGTATTTT. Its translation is CASSQDGAGDTQYF.

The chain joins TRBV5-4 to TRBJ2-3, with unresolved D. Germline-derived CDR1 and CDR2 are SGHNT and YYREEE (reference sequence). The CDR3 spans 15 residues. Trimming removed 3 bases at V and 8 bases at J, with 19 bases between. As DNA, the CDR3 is TGTGCCAGCAGCTCCAGATCGGCGGCTCATGGTACGCAGTATTTT. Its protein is CASSSRSAAHGTQYF.

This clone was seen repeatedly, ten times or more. CDR3 coding DNA: TGTGCCACCAGCAGAGATTCGGGGTCTGGGGCCAACGTCCTGACTTTC. Protein: CATSRDSGSGANVLTF. The genes are TRBV15 and TRBJ2-6; maybe TRBD2 (5 bases). The length of the CDR3 is 16 residues. V dropped 0 bases and J dropped 1 base, with 7 bases sitting between them. CDR1 and CDR2 from the germline V gene are LNHNV and YYDKDF (reference sequence).

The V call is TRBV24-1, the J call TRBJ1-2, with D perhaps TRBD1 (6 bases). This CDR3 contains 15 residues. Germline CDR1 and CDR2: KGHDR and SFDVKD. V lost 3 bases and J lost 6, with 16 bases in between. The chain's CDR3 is CATSDPSRGINGYTF. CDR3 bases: TGTGCCACCAGTGATCCATCCAGGGGAATTAATGGCTACACCTTC.

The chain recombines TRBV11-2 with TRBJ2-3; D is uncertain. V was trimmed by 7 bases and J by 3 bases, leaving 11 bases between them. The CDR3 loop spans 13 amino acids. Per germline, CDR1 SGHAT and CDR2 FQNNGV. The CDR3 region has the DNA TGTGCCAGCACCCCGGGTAGTACAGATACGCAGTATTTT. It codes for CASTPGSTDTQYF.

The CDR3 reads CASSPTGISTDTQYF. The CDR3 nucleotides read TGTGCCAGCAGCCCGACAGGGATAAGCACAGATACGCAGTATTTT. The chain carries TRBV5-4 and TRBJ2-3; 7 positions agree with TRBD1. Germline trimming cut 4 bases from V and 0 bases from J; bases unmatched to any gene: 5. This CDR3 is 15 amino acids long. The germline V gene encodes CDR1 SGHNT and CDR2 YYREEE (reference sequence).

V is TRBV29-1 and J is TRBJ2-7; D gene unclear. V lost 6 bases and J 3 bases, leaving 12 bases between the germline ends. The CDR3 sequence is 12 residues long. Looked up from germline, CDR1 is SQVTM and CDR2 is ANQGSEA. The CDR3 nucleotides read TGCAGCGTGAAAGGAGAGGACTACGAGCAGTACTTC. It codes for CSVKGEDYEQYF.

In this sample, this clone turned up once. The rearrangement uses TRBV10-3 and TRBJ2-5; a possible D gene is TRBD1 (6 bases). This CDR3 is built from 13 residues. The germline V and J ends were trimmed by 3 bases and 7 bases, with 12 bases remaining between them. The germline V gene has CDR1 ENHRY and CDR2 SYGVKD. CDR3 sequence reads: CAISEPRGRTQYF. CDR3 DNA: TGTGCCATCAGTGAACCCAGGGGTAGGACCCAGTACTTC.

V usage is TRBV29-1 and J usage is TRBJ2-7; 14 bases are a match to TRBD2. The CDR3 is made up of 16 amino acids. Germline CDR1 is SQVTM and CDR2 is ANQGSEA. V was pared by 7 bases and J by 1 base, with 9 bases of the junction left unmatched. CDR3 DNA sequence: TGCAGCGCCCCCGGGACTAGCGGGGGACCGTCCTACGAGCAGTACTTC. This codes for CSAPGTSGGPSYEQYF.